The next 10 T cell receptor beta chains were all read from a single sample in a study of Ad26.COV2.S vaccination and SARS-CoV-2 variants (dated by TCRdb to 2020 to 2023). The treatment or condition label for this specimen denotes: roughly 18 received Ad26.COV2.S at low or high dose, single or two shots; 5 received placebo; per-sample allocation not given. For vaccine and placebo recipients, repertoires were sequenced using samples collected on day 63 after the first injection. Libraries were made using the immunoSEQ multiplex PCR assay. TCRdb holds this immuneACCESS table with in-frame rearrangements only. Some clones are missing; in checked studies, unresolved V genes explain under half, and the rest has no known cause. In all, the sample holds around 340,000 clones, and about 87% of those were seen once. The biggest ten clones account for approximately 5.9% of the sample. Sequences were derived from peripheral blood, sampled in a trial of Ad26.COV2.S vaccine versus placebo. These receptors all come from a person aged 18 to 59 who received the Ad26.COV2.S COVID-19 vaccine or a placebo.

This clone turned up a few times. This chain links TRBV29-1 with TRBJ2-3; D may be TRBD1 or TRBD2 (6 bases each). Trimming took off 7 bases at V and 1 base at J, with 15 bases between the two ends. Germline lookup yields CDR1 SQVTM and CDR2 ANQGSEA. The CDR3 sequence is 14 residues long. The CDR3 DNA is TGCAGCGCCCGAGGGGGGTTTGGCACAGATACGCAGTATTTT. Translated, it gives CSARGGFGTDTQYF.

The rearrangement links TRBV14 to TRBJ1-3; D call uncertain. The V gene's germline CDR1 is SGHDN and CDR2 FVKESK. Trimming removed 3 bases at V and 4 bases at J, with 4 bases between. This CDR3 spans 12 amino acids. The CDR3 nucleotides are TGTGCCAGCAGCCACAGCGGAAACACCATATATTTT. Translating gives CASSHSGNTIYF.

The chain carries TRBV4-3 and TRBJ2-1; no reliable D call. The CDR3 covers 17 residues. Germline lookup yields CDR1 LGHNA and CDR2 YSLEER. V was shortened by 3 bases and J by 0 bases, with 15 bases between the two germline ends. The CDR3 reads CASSQTNIGSSYNEQFF. As DNA, the CDR3 is TGCGCCAGCAGCCAGACAAATATTGGCAGCTCCTACAATGAGCAGTTCTTC.

The DNA for the CDR3 is TGTGCCAGCAGTTTAAGACAGGACACTGAAGCTTTCTTT. Its protein is CASSLRQDTEAFF. V usage is TRBV12-3 or TRBV12-4 and J usage is TRBJ1-1; possibly TRBD1 for D (6 bases). There are 13 residues in the CDR3. The V and J ends lost 2 bases and 3 bases respectively, with 7 bases between them.

The gene calls are TRBV7-6 and TRBJ2-7; D gene unclear. The germline V gene encodes CDR1 SGHVS and CDR2 FNYEAQ. Trimming cost V 2 bases and J 2 bases, with 13 bases left between them. This CDR3 has 15 residues. The CDR3 region is CASSLRLNKPYEQYF. DNA of the CDR3: TGTGCCAGCAGCTTACGACTGAATAAACCCTACGAGCAGTACTTC.

V usage is TRBV4-2 and J usage is TRBJ2-7, with TRBD2 matching over 12 bases. This CDR3 comprises 18 residues. V lost 0 bases and J lost 4; bases outside the gene matches: 10. CDR1 LGHNA and CDR2 YNFKEQ come from the germline V gene. The DNA for the CDR3 is TGTGCCAGCAGCCAAGAGGTAGGGACTAGCGGGCCTCTATACGAGCAGTACTTC. It encodes CASSQEVGTSGPLYEQYF.

The chain employs TRBV27 and TRBJ1-2; D unclear. Germline assignment: CDR1 MNHEY and CDR2 SMNVEV (reference sequence). This CDR3 spans 13 amino acids. V shed 3 bases and J shed 8 bases, with 13 bases lying between them. The CDR3 DNA follows: TGTGCCAGCAGTTTCCCTGAGGGTCGGGGCTACACCTTC. Encoded protein: CASSFPEGRGYTF.

In this sample, this clone turned up a few times. This chain links TRBV6-1 with TRBJ2-1; 14 bases match TRBD2. CDR3 length: 20 residues. The trim removed 4 bases at V and 0 bases at J, leaving 11 bases unmatched. Germline assignment: CDR1 MNHNS and CDR2 SASEGT. The CDR3 DNA follows: TGTGCCAGCAGTGGAACGGGACTAGCGGGGGAATTACTCTCCTACAATGAGCAGTTCTTC. It yields the protein CASSGTGLAGELLSYNEQFF.

The chain couples TRBV9 to TRBJ1-6; D possibly corresponds to TRBD1 (5 bases). The germline V gene has CDR1 SGDLS and CDR2 YYNGEE. This CDR3 is 17 amino acids long. The ends were cut back, 0 bases at V and 8 bases at J, with 18 bases in the middle. The CDR3 nucleotides are TGTGCCAGCAGCGTAGAGACAACGACAGCACCCGATTCACCCCTCCACTTT. Translating it yields CASSVETTTAPDSPLHF.

Details on this clone: Compared with germline, one end of the junction differs, possibly owing to a read error. The genes are TRBV7-7 and TRBJ1-3; TRBD1 agrees at 8 bases. The CDR3 spans 14 residues. Germline V gene data show CDR1 as SSHAT and CDR2 as FNYEAQ (reference sequence). DNA of the CDR3: TGTGCTAGCAGCTTAGTACAGGGGGAAAACACCATATATTTT. Its protein is CASSLVQGENTIYF.